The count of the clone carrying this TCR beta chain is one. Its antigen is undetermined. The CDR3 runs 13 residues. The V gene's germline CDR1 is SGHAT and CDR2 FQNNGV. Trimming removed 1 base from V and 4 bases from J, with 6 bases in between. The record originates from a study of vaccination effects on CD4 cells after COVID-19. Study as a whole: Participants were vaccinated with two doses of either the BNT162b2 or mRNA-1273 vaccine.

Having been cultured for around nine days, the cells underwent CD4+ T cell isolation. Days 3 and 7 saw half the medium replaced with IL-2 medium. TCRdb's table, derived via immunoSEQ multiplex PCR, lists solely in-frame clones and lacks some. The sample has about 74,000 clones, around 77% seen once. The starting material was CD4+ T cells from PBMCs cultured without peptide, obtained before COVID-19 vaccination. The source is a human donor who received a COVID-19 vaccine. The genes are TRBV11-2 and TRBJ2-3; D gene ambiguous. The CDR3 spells CASSLGTSDTQYF. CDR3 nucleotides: TGTGCCAGCAGCTTAGGGACGTCAGATACGCAGTATTTT. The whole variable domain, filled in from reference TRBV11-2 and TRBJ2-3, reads EAGVAQSPRYKIIEKRQSVAFWCNPISGHATLYWYQQILGQGPKLLIQFQNNGVVDDSQLPKDRFSAERLKGVDSTLKIQPAKLEDSAVYLCASSLGTSDTQYFGPGTRLTVL.